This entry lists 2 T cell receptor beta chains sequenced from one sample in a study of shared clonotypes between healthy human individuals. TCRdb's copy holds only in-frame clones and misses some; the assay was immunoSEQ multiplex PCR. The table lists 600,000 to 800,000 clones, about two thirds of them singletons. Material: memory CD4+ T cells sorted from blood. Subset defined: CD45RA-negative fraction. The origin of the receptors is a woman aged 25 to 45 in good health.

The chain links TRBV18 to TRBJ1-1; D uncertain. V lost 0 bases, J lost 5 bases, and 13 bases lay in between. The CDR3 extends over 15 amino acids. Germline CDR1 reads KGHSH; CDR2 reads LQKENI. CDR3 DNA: TGTGCCAGCTCACCACCGTCGGGTCGAGGTACTGAAGCTTTCTTT. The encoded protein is CASSPPSGRGTEAFF.

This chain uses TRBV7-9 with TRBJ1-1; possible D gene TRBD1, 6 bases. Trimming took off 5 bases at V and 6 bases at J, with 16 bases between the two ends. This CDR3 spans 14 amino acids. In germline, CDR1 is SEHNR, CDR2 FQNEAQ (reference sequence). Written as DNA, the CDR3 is TGTGCCAGCAGCACAGGGCTCTCTGCAGCTGAAGCTTTCTTT. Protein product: CASSTGLSAAEAFF.